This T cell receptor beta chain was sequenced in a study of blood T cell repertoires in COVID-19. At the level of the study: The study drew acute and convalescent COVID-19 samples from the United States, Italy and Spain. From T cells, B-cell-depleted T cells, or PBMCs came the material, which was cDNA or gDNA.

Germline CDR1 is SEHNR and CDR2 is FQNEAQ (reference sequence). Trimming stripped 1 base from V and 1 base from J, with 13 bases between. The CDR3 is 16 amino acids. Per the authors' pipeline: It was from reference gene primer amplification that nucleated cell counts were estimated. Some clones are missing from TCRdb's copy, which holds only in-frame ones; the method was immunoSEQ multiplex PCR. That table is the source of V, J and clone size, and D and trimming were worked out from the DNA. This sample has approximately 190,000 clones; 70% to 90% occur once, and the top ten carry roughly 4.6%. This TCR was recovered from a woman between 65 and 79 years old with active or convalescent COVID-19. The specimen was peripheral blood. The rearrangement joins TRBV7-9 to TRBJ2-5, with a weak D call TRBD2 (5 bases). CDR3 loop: CASSLVGVGGQETQYF. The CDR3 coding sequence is TGTGCCAGCAGCTTAGTGGGAGTGGGCGGCCAAGAGACCCAGTACTTC. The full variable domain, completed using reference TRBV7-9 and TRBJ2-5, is DTGVSQNPRHKITKRGQNVTFRCDPISEHNRLYWYRQTLGQGPEFLTYFQNEAQLEKSRLLSDRFSAERPKGSFSTLEIQRTEQGDSAMYLCASSLVGVGGQETQYFGPGTRLLVL.